One and the same sample provided the 10 T cell receptor beta chains below, sequenced in a study of vaccination and CD4 T cells after COVID-19. One entry per CDR3 protein, called by TCRdb with MiXCR from the PCR reads. The repertoire holds about 15,000 distinct CDR3 sequences, with approximately 72% as singletons. This material consisted of CD4+ T cells from blood, taken after SARS-CoV-2 vaccination. Receptors were obtained from a human donor who had recovered from COVID-19.

J is TRBJ2-1 and V is TRBV20-1; 12 bases match TRBD2. The CDR3 runs 15 residues. CDR1 and CDR2 (germline): DFQATT, SNEGSKA (reference sequence). V was clipped by 2 bases and J by 5 bases; unmatched bases: 4. The CDR3 loop reads CSARLGLAGNNEQFF. CDR3 nucleotide sequence: TGCAGTGCTAGACTCGGACTAGCGGGGAACAATGAGCAGTTCTTC.

This clonotype showed up just a few times. The chain carries TRBV19 and TRBJ1-1; D is possibly TRBD1 (5 bases). The CDR3 spans 14 residues. Trimming stripped 4 bases from V and 10 bases from J, with 19 bases between. Germline CDR1 reads LNHDA; CDR2 reads SQIVND (reference sequence). CDR3 in DNA: TGTGCCAGTAGTAACCCCCGCGGAGGGGCCCTAGCTTTCTTT. Its translation is CASSNPRGGALAFF. The complete variable domain, with remaining parts taken from reference TRBV19 and TRBJ1-1, reads DGGITQSPKYLFRKEGQNVTLSCEQNLNHDAMYWYRQDPGQGLRLIYYSQIVNDFQKGDIAEGYSVSREKKESFPLTVTSAQKNPTAFYLCASSNPRGGALAFFGQGTRLTVV.

The chain couples TRBV2 to TRBJ2-5; no clear D gene. Germline CDR1 and CDR2: SNHLY and FYNNEI. The CDR3 is made up of 13 amino acids. The germline V and J ends were trimmed by 1 base and 5 bases, with 8 bases remaining between them. Written as DNA, the CDR3 is TGTGCCAGCAGTGAAGGCCCTAGGGAGACCCAGTACTTC. Translation: CASSEGPRETQYF.

This clonotype was picked up one time. This chain uses TRBV7-3 with TRBJ2-2; D possibly corresponds to TRBD2 (5 bases). Germline lookup yields CDR1 SGHTA and CDR2 FQGTGA. The CDR3 consists of 14 residues. V was clipped by 5 bases and J by 7 bases, with 14 bases between them. The CDR3 sequence is CASSMTAGIGELFF. The CDR3 DNA follows: TGTGCCAGCAGCATGACGGCCGGGATCGGGGAGCTGTTTTTT. The entire variable domain, with the rest obtained from reference TRBV7-3 and TRBJ2-2, is as follows: GAGVSQTPSNKVTEKGKYVELRCDPISGHTALYWYRQSLGQGPEFLIYFQGTGAADDSGLPNDRFFAVRPEGSVSTLKIQRTERGDSAVYLCASSMTAGIGELFFGEGSRLTVL.

This rearrangement joins TRBV7-9 to TRBJ2-1; maybe TRBD2 (6 bases). Germline assignment: CDR1 SEHNR and CDR2 FQNEAQ (reference sequence). CDR3 length equals 15 residues. V gave up 5 bases and J gave up 8 bases, with 19 bases separating them. The CDR3 DNA follows: TGTGCCAGCAGCGCCTCTAGCGCTCGCGTGGATGAGCAGTTCTTC. Translation: CASSASSARVDEQFF.

The V and J genes are TRBV10-3 and TRBJ2-7, with D tentatively TRBD2 (5 bases). Germline V CDR1 and CDR2: ENHRY, SYGVKD. V was shortened by 3 bases and J by 3 bases, with 12 bases between the two germline ends. CDR3 length: 14 amino acids. CDR3 nucleotides: TGTGCCATCAGTGATTCGGGAATGAACTACGAGCAGTACTTC. It encodes CAISDSGMNYEQYF.

The V call is TRBV20-1, the J call TRBJ2-7; 9 bases match TRBD2. Germline trimming cut 0 bases from V and 5 bases from J; bases unmatched to any gene: 8. The CDR3 has 15 amino acids. The germline V gene encodes CDR1 DFQATT and CDR2 SNEGSKA (reference sequence). The CDR3 sequence is CSARDRIAGVHEQYF. The CDR3 coding sequence is TGCAGTGCTAGAGATAGGATAGCGGGAGTCCACGAGCAGTACTTC.

This clonotype has a single count. This chain links TRBV6-5 with TRBJ2-6, with D maybe TRBD2 (5 bases). The CDR3 covers 15 residues. Germline values: CDR1 MNHEY, CDR2 SVGAGI. Trimming left V 0 bases short and J 13 bases short, with 16 bases between. In DNA, the CDR3 is TGTGCCAGCAGTTACTCGATAGGGAGAGTAGAAGTCCTGACTTTC. Translation: CASSYSIGRVEVLTF.

This rearrangement joins TRBV18 to TRBJ1-5; D is unresolved. CDR3 length equals 13 residues. The germline V gene encodes CDR1 KGHSH and CDR2 LQKENI. The V end was cut by 3 bases, the J end by 6 bases, with 9 bases between. CDR3 loop: CASSPTGAQPQHF. The CDR3 bases are TGTGCCAGCTCACCGACGGGAGCTCAGCCCCAGCATTTT. The full variable domain, completed using reference TRBV18 and TRBJ1-5, is NAGVMQNPRHLVRRRGQEARLRCSPMKGHSHVYWYRQLPEEGLKFMVYLQKENIIDESGMPKERFSAEFPKEGPSILRIQQVVRGDSAAYFCASSPTGAQPQHFGDGTRLSIL.

In its sample, this clonotype was seen a few times. In DNA form, the CDR3 reads TGTGCCATCAGTGAGTCTAGAAACACTGAAGCTTTCTTT. Protein sequence: CAISESRNTEAFF. The chain is built from TRBV10-3 and TRBJ1-1; D remains ambiguous. Germline values: CDR1 ENHRY, CDR2 SYGVKD. CDR3 length equals 13 residues. Trimming removed 0 bases at V and 2 bases at J, with 4 bases between.